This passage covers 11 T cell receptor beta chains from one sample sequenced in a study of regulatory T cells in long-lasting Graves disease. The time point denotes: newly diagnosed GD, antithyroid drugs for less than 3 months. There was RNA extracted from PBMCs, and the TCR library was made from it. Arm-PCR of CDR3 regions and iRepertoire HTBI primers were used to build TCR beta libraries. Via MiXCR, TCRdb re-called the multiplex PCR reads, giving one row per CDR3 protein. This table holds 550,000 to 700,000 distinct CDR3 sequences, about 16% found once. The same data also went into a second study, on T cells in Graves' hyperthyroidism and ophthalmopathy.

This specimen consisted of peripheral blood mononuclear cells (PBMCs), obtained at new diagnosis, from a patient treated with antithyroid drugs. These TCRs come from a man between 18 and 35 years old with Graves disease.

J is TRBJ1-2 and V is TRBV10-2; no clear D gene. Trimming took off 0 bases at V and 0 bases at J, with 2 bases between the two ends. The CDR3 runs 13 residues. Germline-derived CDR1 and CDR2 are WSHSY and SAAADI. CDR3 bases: TGCGCCAGCAGTGAGTCTCCTAACTATGGCTACACCTTC. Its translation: CASSESPNYGYTF.

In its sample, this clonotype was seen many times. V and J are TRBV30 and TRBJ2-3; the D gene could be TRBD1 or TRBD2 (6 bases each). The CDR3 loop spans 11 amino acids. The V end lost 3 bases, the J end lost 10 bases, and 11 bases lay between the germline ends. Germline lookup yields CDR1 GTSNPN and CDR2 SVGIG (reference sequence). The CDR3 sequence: CAWRRGVAQYF. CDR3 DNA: TGTGCCTGGAGGAGGGGGGTGGCGCAGTATTTT.

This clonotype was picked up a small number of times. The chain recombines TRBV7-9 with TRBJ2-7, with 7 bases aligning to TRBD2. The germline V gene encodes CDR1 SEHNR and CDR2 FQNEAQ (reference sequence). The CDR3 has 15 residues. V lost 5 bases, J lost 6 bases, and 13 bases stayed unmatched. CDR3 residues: CASSPVGGSMREQYF. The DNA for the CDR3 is TGTGCCAGCAGCCCAGTGGGCGGGAGCATGCGCGAGCAGTACTTC.

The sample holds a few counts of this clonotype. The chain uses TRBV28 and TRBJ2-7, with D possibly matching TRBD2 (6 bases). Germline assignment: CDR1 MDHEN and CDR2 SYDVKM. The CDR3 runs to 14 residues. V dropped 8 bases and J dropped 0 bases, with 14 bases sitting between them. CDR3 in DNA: TGTGCCAGCTTCCGAGCGGGTCCCTCCTACGAGCAGTACTTC. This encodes CASFRAGPSYEQYF.

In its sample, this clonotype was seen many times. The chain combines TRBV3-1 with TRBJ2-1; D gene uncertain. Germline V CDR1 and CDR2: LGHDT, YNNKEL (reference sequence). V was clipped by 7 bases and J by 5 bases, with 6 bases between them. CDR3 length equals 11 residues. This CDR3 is CASTRNNEQFF. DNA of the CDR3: TGTGCCAGCACCCGGAACAATGAGCAGTTCTTC.

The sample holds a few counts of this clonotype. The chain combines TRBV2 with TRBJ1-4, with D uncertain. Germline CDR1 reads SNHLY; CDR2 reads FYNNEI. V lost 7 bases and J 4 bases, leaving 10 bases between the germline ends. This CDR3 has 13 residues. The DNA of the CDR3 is TGTGCCAGCACCCCCGTCCTTAATGAAAAACTGTTTTTT. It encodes CASTPVLNEKLFF.

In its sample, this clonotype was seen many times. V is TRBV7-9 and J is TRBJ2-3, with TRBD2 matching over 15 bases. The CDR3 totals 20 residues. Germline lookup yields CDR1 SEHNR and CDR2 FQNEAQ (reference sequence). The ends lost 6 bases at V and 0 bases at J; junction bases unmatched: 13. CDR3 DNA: TGTGCCAGCAGTCCTACGATCGGGACTAGCGGGAGGCGGAGCACAGATACGCAGTATTTT. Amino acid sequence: CASSPTIGTSGRRSTDTQYF.

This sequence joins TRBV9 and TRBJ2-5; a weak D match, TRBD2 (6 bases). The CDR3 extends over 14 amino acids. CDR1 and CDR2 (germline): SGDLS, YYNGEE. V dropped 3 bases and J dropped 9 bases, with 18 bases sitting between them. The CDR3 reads CASSAEREIDAQYF. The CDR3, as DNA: TGTGCCAGCAGCGCAGAACGGGAGATCGATGCCCAGTACTTC.

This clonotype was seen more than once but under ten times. CDR3 in amino acids: CASSRTSGTSRRSTDTQYF. CDR3 DNA sequence: TGTGCCAGCAGTCGTACCTCCGGGACAAGTCGTAGAAGCACAGATACGCAGTATTTT. V gene TRBV7-3 combines with J gene TRBJ2-3; tentatively, D is TRBD1 (6 bases). In germline, CDR1 is SGHTA, CDR2 FQGTGA. V was cut by 6 bases and J by 0 bases, with 25 bases left in between. The CDR3 covers 19 residues.

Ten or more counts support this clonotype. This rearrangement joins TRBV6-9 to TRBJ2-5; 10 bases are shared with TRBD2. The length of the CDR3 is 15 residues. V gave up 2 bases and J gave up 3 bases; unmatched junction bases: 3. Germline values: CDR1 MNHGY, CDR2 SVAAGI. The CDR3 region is CASSYRTSGKETQYF. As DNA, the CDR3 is TGTGCCAGCAGTTATCGGACTAGCGGAAAAGAGACCCAGTACTTC.

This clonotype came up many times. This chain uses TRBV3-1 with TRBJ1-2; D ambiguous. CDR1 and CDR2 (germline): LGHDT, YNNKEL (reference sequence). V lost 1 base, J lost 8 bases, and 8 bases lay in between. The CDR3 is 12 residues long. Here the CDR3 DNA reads TGTGCCAGCAGCCAAGGGTTTTCGGGCTACACCTTC. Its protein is CASSQGFSGYTF.